This T cell receptor beta chain stems from a study of shared clonotypes between healthy human individuals. This CDR3 spans 15 amino acids. In germline, CDR1 is MDHEN, CDR2 SYDVKM. With 4 bases removed from V and 2 bases from J, the gap between germline ends came to 15 bases. Produced via immunoSEQ multiplex PCR; TCRdb's table is partial and in-frame only. Among more than 1 million clones listed, about 84% were seen once. Study conclusions and caveats: Non-shared clonotypes displayed generation probabilities falling below those of clonotypes present in all four donors.

Points on this clone: Its antigen is unidentified.

The sequenced sample was memory CD4+ T cells from PBMCs. Noted subset: CD45RA-negative fraction. This sequence originates from a man younger than 35 in good health. Some clones in this sample may be carry-over from other donors' samples. The chain carries TRBV28 and TRBJ2-7; D not certain. The CDR3 reads CASSSMGFSTYEQYF. The CDR3 DNA reads TGTGCCAGCAGTTCGATGGGCTTCAGCACCTACGAGCAGTACTTC.